The clone carrying this T cell receptor (beta chain) was seen a single time. Its antigen is unidentified. Trimming shortened V by 8 bases and J by 2 bases, and 10 bases separated the two germline ends. The CDR3 loop spans 12 amino acids. Germline loops: CDR1 ENHRY, CDR2 SYGVKD. This sample was included in a study of cytomegalovirus exposure and HLA in healthy donors. Turning to the study itself: Earlier, 117 million unique TCR beta sequences were recovered from 170 million or so T cells by an analysis.

This PCR relied on a set of 60 Vbeta primers and 13 Jbeta primers. Sequencing was performed with immunoSEQ multiplex PCR; in TCRdb, only in-frame clones are kept and a portion is missing. The sample lists about 82,000 clones, more than 60% occurring once. Study-wide results and limits: TCR beta V- and J-gene trimming was later associated with a missense DCLRE1C variant.

This TCR came from a human donor in good health. The chain has TRBV10-3 and TRBJ2-7; no reliable D call. The sequencing sample was made of PBMCs. The CDR3 sequence: CAIPTPAYEQYF. The CDR3 DNA sequence: TGTGCCATCCCGACACCAGCCTACGAGCAGTACTTC.